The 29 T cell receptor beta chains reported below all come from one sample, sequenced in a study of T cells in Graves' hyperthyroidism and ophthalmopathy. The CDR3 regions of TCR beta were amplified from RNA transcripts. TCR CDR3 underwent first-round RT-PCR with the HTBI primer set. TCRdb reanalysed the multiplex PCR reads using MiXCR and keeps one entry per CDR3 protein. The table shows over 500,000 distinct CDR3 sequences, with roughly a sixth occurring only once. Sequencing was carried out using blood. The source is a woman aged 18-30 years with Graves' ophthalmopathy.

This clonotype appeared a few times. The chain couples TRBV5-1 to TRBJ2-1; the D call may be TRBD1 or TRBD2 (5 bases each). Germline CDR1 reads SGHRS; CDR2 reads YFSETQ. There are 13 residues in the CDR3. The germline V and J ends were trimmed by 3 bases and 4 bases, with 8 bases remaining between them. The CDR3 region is CASSWDQYNEQFF. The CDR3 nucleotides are TGCGCCAGCAGCTGGGACCAATACAATGAGCAGTTCTTC.

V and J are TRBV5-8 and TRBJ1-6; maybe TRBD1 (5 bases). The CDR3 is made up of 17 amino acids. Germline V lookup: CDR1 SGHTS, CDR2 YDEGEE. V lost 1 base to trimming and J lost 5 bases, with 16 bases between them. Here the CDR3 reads CASSLSVTAGDNSPLHF. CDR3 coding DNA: TGTGCCAGCAGCTTGTCCGTCACCGCGGGGGATAATTCACCCCTCCACTTT.

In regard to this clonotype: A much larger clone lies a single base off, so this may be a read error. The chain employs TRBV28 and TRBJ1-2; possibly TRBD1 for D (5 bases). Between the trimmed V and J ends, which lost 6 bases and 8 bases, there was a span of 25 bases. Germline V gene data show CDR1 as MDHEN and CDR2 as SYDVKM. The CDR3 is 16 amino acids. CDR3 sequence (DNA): TGTGCCAGCAGCGAGAAGATCCCGACAAGGGGAAACGGCTACACCTTC. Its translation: CASSEKIPTRGNGYTF.

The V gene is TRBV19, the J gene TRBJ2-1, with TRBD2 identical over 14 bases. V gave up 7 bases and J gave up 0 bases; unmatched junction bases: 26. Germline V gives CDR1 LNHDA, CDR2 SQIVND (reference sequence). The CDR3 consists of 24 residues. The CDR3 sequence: CASTPSQFTRSGTSGGSSYNEQFF. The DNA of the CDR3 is TGTGCCAGTACCCCCTCACAGTTTACGCGGTCCGGGACTAGCGGGGGTAGCTCCTACAATGAGCAGTTCTTC.

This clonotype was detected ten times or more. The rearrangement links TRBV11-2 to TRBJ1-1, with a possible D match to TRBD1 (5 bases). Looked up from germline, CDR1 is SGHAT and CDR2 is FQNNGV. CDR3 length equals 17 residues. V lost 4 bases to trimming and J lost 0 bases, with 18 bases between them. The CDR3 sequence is CASSYLNNRPLNTEAFF. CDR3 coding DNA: TGTGCCAGCAGCTACTTAAACAACAGGCCCTTGAACACTGAAGCTTTCTTT.

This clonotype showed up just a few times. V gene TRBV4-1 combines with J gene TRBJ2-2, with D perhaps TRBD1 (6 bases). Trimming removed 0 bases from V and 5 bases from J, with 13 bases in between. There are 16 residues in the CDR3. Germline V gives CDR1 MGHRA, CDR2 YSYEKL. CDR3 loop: CASSQEQGRLTGELFF. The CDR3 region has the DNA TGCGCCAGCAGCCAAGAACAGGGACGTTTAACCGGGGAGCTGTTTTTT.

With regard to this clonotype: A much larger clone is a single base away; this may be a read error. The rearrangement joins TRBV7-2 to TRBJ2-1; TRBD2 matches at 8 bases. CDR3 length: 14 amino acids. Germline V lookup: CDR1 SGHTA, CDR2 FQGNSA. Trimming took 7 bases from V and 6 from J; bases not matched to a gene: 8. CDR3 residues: CASIGRAGVNEQFF. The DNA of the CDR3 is TGTGCCAGCATCGGGAGGGCCGGAGTCAATGAGCAGTTCTTC.

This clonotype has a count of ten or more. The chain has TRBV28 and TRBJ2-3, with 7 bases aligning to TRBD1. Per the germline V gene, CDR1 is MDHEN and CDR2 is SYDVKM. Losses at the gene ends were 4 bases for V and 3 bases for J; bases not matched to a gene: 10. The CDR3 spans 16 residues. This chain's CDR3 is CASSWGTGVSTDTQYF. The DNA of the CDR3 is TGTGCCAGCAGTTGGGGCACAGGGGTATCAACAGATACGCAGTATTTT.

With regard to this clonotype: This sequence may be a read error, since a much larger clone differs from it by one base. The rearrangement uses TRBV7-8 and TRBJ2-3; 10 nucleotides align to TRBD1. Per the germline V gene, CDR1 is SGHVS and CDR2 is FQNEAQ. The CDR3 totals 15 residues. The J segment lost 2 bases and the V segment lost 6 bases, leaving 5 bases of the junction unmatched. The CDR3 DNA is TGTGCCAGCAGGGCCGGGACAGGGGCCACAGATACGCAGTATTTT. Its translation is CASRAGTGATDTQYF.

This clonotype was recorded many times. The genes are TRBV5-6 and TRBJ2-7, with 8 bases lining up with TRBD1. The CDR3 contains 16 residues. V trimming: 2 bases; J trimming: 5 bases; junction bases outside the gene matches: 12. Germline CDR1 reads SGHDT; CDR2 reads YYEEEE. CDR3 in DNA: TGTGCCAGCAGCTTCGTTCGGACAGGGACGGTCAACGAGCAGTACTTC. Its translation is CASSFVRTGTVNEQYF.

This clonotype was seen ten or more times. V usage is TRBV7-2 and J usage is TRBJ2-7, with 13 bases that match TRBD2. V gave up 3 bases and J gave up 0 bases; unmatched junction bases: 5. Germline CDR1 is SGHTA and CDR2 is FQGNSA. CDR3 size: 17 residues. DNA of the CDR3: TGTGCCAGCAGCTTGGGGACTAGCGGGAAGACCTCCTACGAGCAGTACTTC. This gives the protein CASSLGTSGKTSYEQYF.

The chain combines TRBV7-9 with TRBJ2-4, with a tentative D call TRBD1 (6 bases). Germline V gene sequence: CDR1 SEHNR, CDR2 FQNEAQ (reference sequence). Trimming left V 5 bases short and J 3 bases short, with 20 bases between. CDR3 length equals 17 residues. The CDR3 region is CASSTDTGTPYKNIQYF. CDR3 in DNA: TGTGCCAGCAGCACGGATACCGGGACACCGTACAAAAACATTCAGTACTTC.

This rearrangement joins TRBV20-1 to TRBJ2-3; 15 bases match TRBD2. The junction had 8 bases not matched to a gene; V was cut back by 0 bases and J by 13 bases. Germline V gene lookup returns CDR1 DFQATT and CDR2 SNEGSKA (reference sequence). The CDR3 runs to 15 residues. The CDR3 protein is CSAREGTSGGSREYF. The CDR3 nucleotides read TGCAGTGCTAGAGAGGGGACTAGCGGGGGGTCGAGGGAGTATTTT.

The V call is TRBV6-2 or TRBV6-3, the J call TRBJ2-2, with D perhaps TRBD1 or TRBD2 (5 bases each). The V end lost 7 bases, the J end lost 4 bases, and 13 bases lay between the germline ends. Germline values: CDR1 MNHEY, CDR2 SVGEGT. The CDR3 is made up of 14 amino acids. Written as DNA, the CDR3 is TGTGCCAGCAAGGATGAGGGGCCCACCGGGGAGCTGTTTTTT. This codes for CASKDEGPTGELFF.

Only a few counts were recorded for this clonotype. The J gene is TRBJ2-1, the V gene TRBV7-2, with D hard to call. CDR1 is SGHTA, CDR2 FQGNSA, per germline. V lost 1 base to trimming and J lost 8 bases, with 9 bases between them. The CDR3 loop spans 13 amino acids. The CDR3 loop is CASSLVGSDEQFF. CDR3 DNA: TGTGCCAGCAGCTTAGTAGGATCGGATGAGCAGTTCTTC.

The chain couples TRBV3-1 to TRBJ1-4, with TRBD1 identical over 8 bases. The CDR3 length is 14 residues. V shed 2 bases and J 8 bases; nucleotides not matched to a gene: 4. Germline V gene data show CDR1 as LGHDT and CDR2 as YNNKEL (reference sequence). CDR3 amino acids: CASSQRTGREKLFF. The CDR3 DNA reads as TGTGCCAGCAGCCAACGGACAGGGAGAGAAAAACTGTTTTTT.

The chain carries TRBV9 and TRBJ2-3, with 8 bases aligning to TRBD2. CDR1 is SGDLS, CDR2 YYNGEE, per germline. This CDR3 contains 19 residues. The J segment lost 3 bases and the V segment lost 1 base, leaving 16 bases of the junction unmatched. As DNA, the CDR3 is TGTGCCAGCAGCGTACTCCACATTCGGGAGGGTGGGGCAACAGATACGCAGTATTTT. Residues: CASSVLHIREGGATDTQYF.

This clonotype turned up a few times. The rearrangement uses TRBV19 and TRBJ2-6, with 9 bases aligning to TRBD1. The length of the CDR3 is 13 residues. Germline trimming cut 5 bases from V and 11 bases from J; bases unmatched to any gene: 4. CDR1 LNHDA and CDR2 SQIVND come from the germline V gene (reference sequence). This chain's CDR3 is CASSGQGFDVLTF. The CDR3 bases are TGTGCCAGTAGTGGACAGGGGTTCGACGTCCTGACTTTC.

CDR3 nucleotides: TGCAGTGCTAGGATAGTCACCGGGGAGCTGTTTTTT. The encoded protein is CSARIVTGELFF. The chain recombines TRBV20-1 with TRBJ2-2; D is unclear. The CDR3 runs 12 residues. Trimming removed 3 bases from V and 4 bases from J, with 6 bases in between. CDR1 and CDR2 from the germline V gene are DFQATT and SNEGSKA (reference sequence).

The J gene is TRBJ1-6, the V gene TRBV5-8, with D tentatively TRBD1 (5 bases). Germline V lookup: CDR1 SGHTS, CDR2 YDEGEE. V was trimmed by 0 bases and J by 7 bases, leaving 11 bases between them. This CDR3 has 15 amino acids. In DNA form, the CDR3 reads TGTGCCAGCAGCTTGGATAGGGGTCCCAATTCACCCCTCCACTTT. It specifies CASSLDRGPNSPLHF.

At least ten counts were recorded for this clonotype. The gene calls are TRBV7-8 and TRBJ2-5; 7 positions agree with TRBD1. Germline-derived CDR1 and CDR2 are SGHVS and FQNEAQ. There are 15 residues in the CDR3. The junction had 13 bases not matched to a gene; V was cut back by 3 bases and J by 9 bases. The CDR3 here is CASSLRDSSSKAQYF. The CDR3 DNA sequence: TGTGCCAGCAGCTTGAGGGACAGCTCCTCTAAGGCCCAGTACTTC.

This chain's CDR3 is CASSNLNIRPNSGANVLTF. CDR3 bases: TGTGCCAGCAGCAACCTGAATATCAGGCCGAACTCGGGGGCCAACGTCCTGACTTTC. The chain has TRBV7-9 and TRBJ2-6, with unresolved D. The CDR3 extends over 19 amino acids. CDR1 is SEHNR and CDR2 is FQNEAQ in the germline V gene (reference sequence). V was clipped by 5 bases and J by 4 bases, with 24 bases between them.

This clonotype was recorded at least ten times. The CDR3 DNA follows: TGTGCCAGCAGCTTAACCCCAGTCTCACCTGAGCAGTTCTTC. Translating gives CASSLTPVSPEQFF. This rearrangement joins TRBV7-3 to TRBJ2-1; the D is unclear. Germline assignment: CDR1 SGHTA and CDR2 FQGTGA. V was clipped by 0 bases and J by 9 bases, with 12 bases between them. This CDR3 contains 14 residues.

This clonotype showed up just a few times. This CDR3 reads CASTAGTVQETQYF. In DNA, the CDR3 is TGTGCCAGCACGGCCGGGACAGTCCAAGAGACCCAGTACTTC. The rearrangement uses TRBV6-1 and TRBJ2-5, with TRBD1 matching over 7 bases. Germline CDR1 is MNHNS and CDR2 is SASEGT. With V trimmed by 7 bases and J by 1 base, 6 bases remained unmatched. The CDR3 sequence is 14 residues long.

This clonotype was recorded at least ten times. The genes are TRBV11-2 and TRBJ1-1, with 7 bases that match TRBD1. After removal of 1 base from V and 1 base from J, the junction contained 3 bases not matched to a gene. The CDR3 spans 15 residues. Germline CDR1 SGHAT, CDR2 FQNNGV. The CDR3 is CASSLVRTGNTEAFF. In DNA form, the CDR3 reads TGTGCCAGCAGCTTAGTTCGGACAGGGAACACTGAAGCTTTCTTT.

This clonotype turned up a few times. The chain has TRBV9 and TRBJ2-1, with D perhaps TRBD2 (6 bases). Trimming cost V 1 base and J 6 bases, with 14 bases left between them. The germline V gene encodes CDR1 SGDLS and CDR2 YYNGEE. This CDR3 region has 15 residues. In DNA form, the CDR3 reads TGTGCCAGCAGCGTACTGGCGGGGAACCCCAATGAGCAGTTCTTC. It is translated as CASSVLAGNPNEQFF.

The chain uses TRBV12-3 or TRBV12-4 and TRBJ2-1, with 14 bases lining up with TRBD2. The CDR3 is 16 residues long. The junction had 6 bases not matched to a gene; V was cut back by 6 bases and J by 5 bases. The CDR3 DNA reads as TGTGCCAGCAGCGGGACTAGCGGGGGCCCCCACAATGAGCAGTTCTTC. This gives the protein CASSGTSGGPHNEQFF.

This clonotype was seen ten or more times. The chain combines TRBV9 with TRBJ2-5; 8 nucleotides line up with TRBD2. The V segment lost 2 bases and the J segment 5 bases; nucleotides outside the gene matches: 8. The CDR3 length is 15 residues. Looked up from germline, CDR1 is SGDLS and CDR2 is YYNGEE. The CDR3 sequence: CASSVNGRAGETQYF. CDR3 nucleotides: TGTGCCAGCAGCGTTAACGGGAGGGCCGGTGAGACCCAGTACTTC. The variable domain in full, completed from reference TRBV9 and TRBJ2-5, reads DSGVTQTPKHLITATGQRVTLRCSPRSGDLSVYWYQQSLDQGLQFLIQYYNGEERAKGNILERFSAQQFPDLHSELNLSSLELGDSALYFCASSVNGRAGETQYFGPGTRLLVL.

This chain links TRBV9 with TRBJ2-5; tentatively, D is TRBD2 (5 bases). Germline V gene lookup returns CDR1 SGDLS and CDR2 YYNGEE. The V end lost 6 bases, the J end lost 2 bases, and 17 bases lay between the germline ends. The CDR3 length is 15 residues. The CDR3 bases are TGTGCCAGCAACCAAGTGGGGAGCTGGCAAGAGACCCAGTACTTC. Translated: CASNQVGSWQETQYF. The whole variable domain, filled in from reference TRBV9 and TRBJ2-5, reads DSGVTQTPKHLITATGQRVTLRCSPRSGDLSVYWYQQSLDQGLQFLIQYYNGEERAKGNILERFSAQQFPDLHSELNLSSLELGDSALYFCASNQVGSWQETQYFGPGTRLLVL.